Below, 25 T cell receptor beta chains from the same sample are listed, as sequenced in a study of T cell changes during pregnancy in multiple sclerosis. Clones were read by immunoSEQ multiplex PCR, and TCRdb kept only the in-frame ones, dropping some. The repertoire includes 40,000 to 60,000 clones, 85% to 95% of them detected once, and 0.6% to 0.85% sits in the top ten. The sample consisted of CD4+ T cells from peripheral blood mononuclear cells, taken in the third trimester of pregnancy. The source of these receptors is a female donor with multiple sclerosis, enrolled in a pregnancy study.

The V call is TRBV13, the J call TRBJ2-3; D possibly corresponds to TRBD2 (5 bases). V lost 3 bases and J lost 0, with 10 bases in between. The CDR3 contains 15 residues. Germline values: CDR1 PRHDT, CDR2 FYEKMQ (reference sequence). CDR3: CASSLSGASTDTQYF. CDR3 nucleotide sequence: TGTGCCAGCAGCTTGAGCGGTGCTAGCACAGATACGCAGTATTTT.

This chain joins TRBV27 and TRBJ1-1; 10 bases match TRBD1. The V gene's germline CDR1 is MNHEY and CDR2 SMNVEV (reference sequence). V dropped 6 bases and J dropped 5; count of bases not matched to a gene: 9. The CDR3 has 15 residues. CDR3 nucleotides: TGTGCCAGCAGACTTATCGACAGGGGGCGAACTGAAGCTTTCTTT. Translated: CASRLIDRGRTEAFF.

This rearrangement joins TRBV9 to TRBJ1-5; 8 bases map to TRBD1. Germline assignment: CDR1 SGDLS and CDR2 YYNGEE. The CDR3 is 15 amino acids. With 4 bases clipped from V and 3 bases from J, the junction kept 6 bases outside the gene matches. The DNA of the CDR3 is TGTGCCAGCAGCTCCCGACAGGGGACCAATCAGCCCCAGCATTTT. Translated: CASSSRQGTNQPQHF.

In DNA form, the CDR3 reads TGTGCCAGCTCACCTTATAGCGGGGGGTCCACAGATACGCAGTATTTT. Its protein product is CASSPYSGGSTDTQYF. The chain uses TRBV18 and TRBJ2-3; TRBD2 matches 10 bases. After removal of 3 bases from V and 2 bases from J, the junction contained 5 bases not matched to a gene. Looked up from germline, CDR1 is KGHSH and CDR2 is LQKENI. This CDR3 spans 16 amino acids. Variable domain in full (rest from reference TRBV18 and TRBJ2-3): NAGVMQNPRHLVRRRGQEARLRCSPMKGHSHVYWYRQLPEEGLKFMVYLQKENIIDESGMPKERFSAEFPKEGPSILRIQQVVRGDSAAYFCASSPYSGGSTDTQYFGPGTRLTVL.

This chain links TRBV7-2 with TRBJ1-2; the match to TRBD1 covers 7 bases. CDR3 length equals 14 residues. In germline, CDR1 is SGHTA, CDR2 FQGNSA. V shed 5 bases and J 4 bases; nucleotides not matched to a gene: 7. This CDR3 is CASSQGQESYGYTF. DNA of the CDR3: TGTGCCAGCAGCCAAGGACAGGAGAGCTATGGCTACACCTTC.

This chain uses TRBV7-2 with TRBJ1-6, with TRBD1 matching over 8 bases. V was pared by 5 bases and J by 7 bases, with 7 bases of the junction left unmatched. Germline V CDR1 and CDR2: SGHTA, FQGNSA. The length of the CDR3 is 15 residues. CDR3 protein: CASSPRDRFNSPLHF. DNA of the CDR3: TGTGCCAGCAGCCCCCGGGACAGGTTCAATTCACCCCTCCACTTT.

The chain employs TRBV18 and TRBJ2-7, with 11 bases aligning to TRBD1. Looked up from germline, CDR1 is KGHSH and CDR2 is LQKENI. CDR3 size: 15 residues. V was pared by 2 bases and J by 6 bases, with 6 bases of the junction left unmatched. The chain's CDR3 is CASSPGQGAIGEQYF. The CDR3 DNA reads TGTGCCAGCTCACCAGGACAGGGGGCAATTGGCGAGCAGTACTTC.

The CDR3 DNA sequence: TGTGCCAGTAGTATAGTCGAGGGGGGGGAAGCTTTCTTT. It yields the protein CASSIVEGGEAFF. This rearrangement joins TRBV19 to TRBJ1-1, with a possible D match to TRBD1 (6 bases). Germline CDR1 is LNHDA and CDR2 is SQIVND (reference sequence). CDR3 size: 13 residues. V was cut by 1 base and J by 8 bases, with 11 bases left in between.

This clone came up a few times. CDR3 DNA: TGTGCCAGTCGCCGGGACAGCTACAATGAGCAGTTCTTC. Its translation is CASRRDSYNEQFF. V usage is TRBV2 and J usage is TRBJ2-1; the match to TRBD1 covers 7 bases. The CDR3 spans 13 residues. With 9 bases clipped from V and 3 bases from J, the junction kept 5 bases outside the gene matches. Germline CDR1 reads SNHLY; CDR2 reads FYNNEI.

V usage is TRBV6-5 and J usage is TRBJ2-7; D is ambiguous. V lost 5 bases to trimming and J lost 7 bases, with 12 bases between them. CDR3 length equals 12 residues. CDR1 is MNHEY and CDR2 is SVGAGI in the germline V gene. Here the CDR3 reads CASSPNSVEQYF. The CDR3, as DNA: TGTGCCAGCAGTCCAAACTCGGTGGAGCAGTACTTC.

The rearrangement links TRBV10-3 to TRBJ1-4; perhaps TRBD1 as D (6 bases). Trimming shortened V by 8 bases and J by 8 bases, and 15 bases separated the two germline ends. The CDR3 loop spans 13 amino acids. The germline CDR1 and CDR2 sequences are ENHRY and SYGVKD. The CDR3 reads CAIATGWEEKLFF. The DNA for the CDR3 is TGTGCCATCGCAACAGGGTGGGAGGAAAAACTGTTTTTT.

J is TRBJ1-1 and V is TRBV7-2, with a weak D call TRBD1 (5 bases). CDR3 size: 14 residues. V dropped 2 bases and J dropped 4 bases, with 11 bases sitting between them. CDR1 and CDR2 (germline): SGHTA, FQGNSA. In DNA form, the CDR3 reads TGTGCCAGCAGCTTAAGCGGGGGGGGCACTGAAGCTTTCTTT. Translation gives CASSLSGGGTEAFF.

The chain uses TRBV7-9 and TRBJ2-2, with D tentatively TRBD2 (6 bases). CDR3 size: 14 residues. V was cut by 3 bases and J by 1 base, with 6 bases left in between. The germline V gene has CDR1 SEHNR and CDR2 FQNEAQ (reference sequence). The CDR3 DNA sequence: TGTGCCAGCAGCTTGGAGGGGAACACCGGGGAGCTGTTTTTT. Amino acid sequence: CASSLEGNTGELFF.

The rearrangement links TRBV7-9 to TRBJ1-1, with unresolved D. The germline CDR1 and CDR2 sequences are SEHNR and FQNEAQ (reference sequence). The CDR3 is 15 amino acids. The V end was cut by 3 bases, the J end by 1 base, with 12 bases between. CDR3 loop: CASSFVGLANTEAFF. The CDR3, as DNA: TGTGCCAGCAGCTTTGTCGGCTTAGCGAACACTGAAGCTTTCTTT.

A note on this clone: A read error may produce the germline difference seen at one junction end. This rearrangement joins TRBV5-1 to TRBJ2-1; the match to TRBD1 covers 8 bases. The CDR3 runs to 15 residues. Germline assignment: CDR1 SGHRS and CDR2 YFSETQ. The CDR3 reads CASSLDRVSYNEQFF. Here the CDR3 DNA reads TGCGCCAGCAGTTTGGACAGGGTCTCCTACAATGAGCAGTTCTTC.

The rearrangement joins TRBV7-2 to TRBJ2-7; 11 bases are a match to TRBD2. Germline V CDR1 and CDR2: SGHTA, FQGNSA. The CDR3 spans 15 residues. The J segment lost 3 bases and the V segment lost 5 bases, leaving 6 bases of the junction unmatched. The CDR3, as DNA: TGTGCCAGCAGCCAGACTAGCGGGGCTTACTACGAGCAGTACTTC. It encodes CASSQTSGAYYEQYF.

The J gene is TRBJ2-5, the V gene TRBV4-3; weak D call: TRBD2 (5 bases). The CDR3 covers 16 residues. Germline CDR1 LGHNA, CDR2 YSLEER. Trimming removed 2 bases at V and 5 bases at J, with 18 bases between. CDR3 loop: CASSQRVGSTGETQYF. CDR3 nucleotide sequence: TGCGCCAGCAGCCAAAGGGTAGGATCGACGGGGGAGACCCAGTACTTC.

The chain is built from TRBV11-1 and TRBJ1-2; TRBD1 aligns across 10 bases. With V trimmed by 5 bases and J by 2 bases, 14 bases remained unmatched. This CDR3 is 18 amino acids long. Per the germline V gene, CDR1 is SGHAT and CDR2 is FQDESV (reference sequence). CDR3 loop: CASSLQSIPGQGNYGYTF. CDR3 DNA: TGTGCCAGCAGCCTCCAGAGTATTCCGGGACAGGGGAACTATGGCTACACCTTC. The full variable domain, with the rest looked up from reference TRBV11-1 and TRBJ1-2, is EAEVAQSPRYKITEKSQAVAFWCDPISGHATLYWYRQILGQGPELLVQFQDESVVDDSQLPKDRFSAERLKGVDSTLKIQPAELGDSAMYLCASSLQSIPGQGNYGYTFGSGTRLTVV.

The V gene is TRBV6-6, the J gene TRBJ1-1, with D unclear. CDR1 and CDR2 (germline): MNHNY, SVGAGI (reference sequence). V lost 6 bases and J 0 bases, leaving 11 bases between the germline ends. CDR3 length: 14 amino acids. Here the CDR3 DNA reads TGTGCCAGCAGCCCGGAGGTCTTGAACACTGAAGCTTTCTTT. Its translation is CASSPEVLNTEAFF.

CDR3 region: CASSLVIGGLPAPLHF. The CDR3 DNA sequence: TGTGCCAGCAGCTTGGTTATAGGGGGCCTCCCAGCACCCCTCCACTTT. The chain is built from TRBV5-5 and TRBJ1-6, with TRBD1 identical over 7 bases. The ends lost 0 bases at V and 11 bases at J; junction bases unmatched: 11. This CDR3 is 16 amino acids long. From germline, CDR1 is SGHKS and CDR2 YYEKEE (reference sequence). The entire variable domain, with the rest obtained from reference TRBV5-5 and TRBJ1-6, is as follows: DAGVTQSPTHLIKTRGQQVTLRCSPISGHKSVSWYQQVLGQGPQFIFQYYEKEERGRGNFPDRFSARQFPNYSSELNVNALLLGDSALYLCASSLVIGGLPAPLHFGNGTRLTVT.

The chain combines TRBV18 with TRBJ2-5; 9 bases are shared with TRBD2. CDR3 length: 16 residues. The germline V gene encodes CDR1 KGHSH and CDR2 LQKENI. Trimming cost V 3 bases and J 2 bases; bases outside gene matches: 7. The CDR3 coding sequence is TGTGCCAGCTCACCTCGGCATAGCGGGGGACAAGAGACCCAGTACTTC. Translating gives CASSPRHSGGQETQYF.

J is TRBJ1-2 and V is TRBV5-6, with TRBD1 matching 8 bases. The CDR3 consists of 15 residues. The V gene's germline CDR1 is SGHDT and CDR2 YYEEEE. V lost 5 bases and J lost 4; bases outside the gene matches: 10. The CDR3 sequence: CASRIAGGAGYGYTF. In DNA form, the CDR3 reads TGTGCCAGCAGGATCGCAGGGGGCGCAGGCTATGGCTACACCTTC.

The chain carries TRBV29-1 and TRBJ2-3; 9 nucleotides agree with TRBD1. The V gene end was trimmed by 5 bases and the J gene end by 0 bases; junction bases not matched to a gene: 9. This CDR3 has 16 residues. Germline-derived CDR1 and CDR2 are SQVTM and ANQGSEA. In nucleotides, the CDR3 is TGCAGCGTTATGGGGACAGGGAAAAGGAGCACAGATACGCAGTATTTT. Translated, it gives CSVMGTGKRSTDTQYF.

V usage is TRBV7-9 and J usage is TRBJ1-2, with D hard to call. This CDR3 is built from 13 residues. The germline V gene has CDR1 SEHNR and CDR2 FQNEAQ (reference sequence). The V end lost 1 base, the J end lost 8 bases, and 11 bases lay between the germline ends. CDR3 sequence: CASSLELARGYTF. DNA of the CDR3: TGTGCCAGCAGCTTAGAGTTGGCGAGGGGCTACACCTTC.

The chain employs TRBV29-1 and TRBJ1-5, with D unresolved. Trimming removed 4 bases from V and 0 bases from J, with 10 bases in between. Per germline, CDR1 SQVTM and CDR2 ANQGSEA. This CDR3 region has 14 residues. CDR3 DNA: TGCAGCGTTGCTGGGAGGAATAGCAATCAGCCCCAGCATTTT. As protein: CSVAGRNSNQPQHF.